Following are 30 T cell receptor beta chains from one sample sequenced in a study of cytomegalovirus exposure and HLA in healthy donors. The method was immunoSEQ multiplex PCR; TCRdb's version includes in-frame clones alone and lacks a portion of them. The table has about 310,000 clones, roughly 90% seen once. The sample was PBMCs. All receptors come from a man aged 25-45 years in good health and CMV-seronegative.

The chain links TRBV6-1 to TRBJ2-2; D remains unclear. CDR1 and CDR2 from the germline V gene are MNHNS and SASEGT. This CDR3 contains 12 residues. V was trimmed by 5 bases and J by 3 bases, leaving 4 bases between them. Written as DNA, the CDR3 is TGTGCCAGCAGTTCCTACACCGGGGAGCTGTTTTTT. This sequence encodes CASSSYTGELFF.

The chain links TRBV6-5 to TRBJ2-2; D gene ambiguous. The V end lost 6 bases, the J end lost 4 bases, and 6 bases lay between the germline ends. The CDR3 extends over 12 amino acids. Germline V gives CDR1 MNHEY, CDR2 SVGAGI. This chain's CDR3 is CASSLSTGELFF. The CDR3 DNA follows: TGTGCCAGCAGCCTTTCCACCGGGGAGCTGTTTTTT.

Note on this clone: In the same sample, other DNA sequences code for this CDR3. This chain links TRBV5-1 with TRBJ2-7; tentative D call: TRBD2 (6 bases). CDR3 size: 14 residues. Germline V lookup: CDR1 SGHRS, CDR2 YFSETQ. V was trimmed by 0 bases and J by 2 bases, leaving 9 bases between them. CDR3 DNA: TGCGCCAGCAGCTTGGGGGGACTTGCCTACGAGCAGTACTTC. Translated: CASSLGGLAYEQYF.

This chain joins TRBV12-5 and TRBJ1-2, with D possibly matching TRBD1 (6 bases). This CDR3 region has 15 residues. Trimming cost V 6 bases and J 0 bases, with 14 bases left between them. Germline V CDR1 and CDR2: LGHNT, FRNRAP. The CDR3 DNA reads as TGTGCTAGTGGCCATCCAGGGGCGGCTAACTATGGCTACACCTTC. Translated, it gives CASGHPGAANYGYTF. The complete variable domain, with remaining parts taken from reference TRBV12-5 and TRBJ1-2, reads DARVTQTPRHKVTEMGQEVTMRCQPILGHNTVFWYRQTMMQGLELLAYFRNRAPLDDSGMPKDRFSAEMPDATLATLKIQPSEPRDSAVYFCASGHPGAANYGYTFGSGTRLTVV.

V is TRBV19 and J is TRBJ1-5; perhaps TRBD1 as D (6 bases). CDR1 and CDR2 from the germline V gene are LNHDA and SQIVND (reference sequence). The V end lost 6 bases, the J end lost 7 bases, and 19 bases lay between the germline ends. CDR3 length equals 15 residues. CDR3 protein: CASRQTGQPGQPQHF. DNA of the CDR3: TGTGCCAGTAGACAGACAGGCCAACCCGGCCAGCCCCAGCATTTT. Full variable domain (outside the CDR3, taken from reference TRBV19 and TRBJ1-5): DGGITQSPKYLFRKEGQNVTLSCEQNLNHDAMYWYRQDPGQGLRLIYYSQIVNDFQKGDIAEGYSVSREKKESFPLTVTSAQKNPTAFYLCASRQTGQPGQPQHFGDGTRLSIL.

In DNA, the CDR3 is TGTGCCAGCTCACCGGACAGGAGCTATGGCTACACCTTC. Translated: CASSPDRSYGYTF. V usage is TRBV18 and J usage is TRBJ1-2, with 7 nucleotides matching TRBD1. The CDR3 spans 13 residues. V was pared by 3 bases and J by 4 bases, with 2 bases of the junction left unmatched. CDR1 and CDR2 (germline): KGHSH, LQKENI.

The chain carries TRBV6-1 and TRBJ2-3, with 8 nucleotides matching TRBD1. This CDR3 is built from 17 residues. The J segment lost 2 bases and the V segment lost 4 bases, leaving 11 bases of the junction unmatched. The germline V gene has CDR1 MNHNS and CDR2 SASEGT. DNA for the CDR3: TGTGCCAGCAGTGTTAAAGAGGCGGGACAGGACACAGATACGCAGTATTTT. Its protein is CASSVKEAGQDTDTQYF.

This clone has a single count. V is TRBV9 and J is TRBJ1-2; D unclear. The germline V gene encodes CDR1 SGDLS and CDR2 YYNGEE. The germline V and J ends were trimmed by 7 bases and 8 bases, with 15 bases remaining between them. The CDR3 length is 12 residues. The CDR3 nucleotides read TGTGCCAGCGGTGGGCAGATGTTAGGCTACACCTTC. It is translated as CASGGQMLGYTF.

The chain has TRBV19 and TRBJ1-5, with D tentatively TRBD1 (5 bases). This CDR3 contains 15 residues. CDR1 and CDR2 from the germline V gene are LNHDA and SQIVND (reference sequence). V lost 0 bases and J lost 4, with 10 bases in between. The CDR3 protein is CASSIDRQGNQPQHF. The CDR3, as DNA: TGTGCCAGTAGTATAGATCGGCAGGGTAATCAGCCCCAGCATTTT.

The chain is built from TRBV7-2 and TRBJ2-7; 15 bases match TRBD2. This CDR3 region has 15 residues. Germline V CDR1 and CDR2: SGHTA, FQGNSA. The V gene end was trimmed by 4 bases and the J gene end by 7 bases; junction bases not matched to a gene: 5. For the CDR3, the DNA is TGTGCCAGCAGCTACGGACTAGCGGGGGGGATTGAGCAGTACTTC. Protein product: CASSYGLAGGIEQYF.

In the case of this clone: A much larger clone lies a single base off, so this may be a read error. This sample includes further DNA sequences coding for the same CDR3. The CDR3 DNA sequence: TGTGCCAGTAGTCTTGACAGCTCCTACGAGCAGTACTTC. It yields the protein CASSLDSSYEQYF. This rearrangement joins TRBV19 to TRBJ2-7, with a weak D call TRBD1 (5 bases). V lost 5 bases to trimming and J lost 0 bases, with 8 bases between them. CDR1 and CDR2 from the germline V gene are LNHDA and SQIVND (reference sequence). The length of the CDR3 is 13 residues.

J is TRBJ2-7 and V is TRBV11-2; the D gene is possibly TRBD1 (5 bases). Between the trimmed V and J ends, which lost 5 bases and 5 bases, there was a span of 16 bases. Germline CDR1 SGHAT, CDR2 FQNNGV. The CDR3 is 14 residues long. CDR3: CASSIPGKQHEQYF. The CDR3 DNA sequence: TGTGCCAGCAGCATACCAGGGAAGCAACACGAGCAGTACTTC.

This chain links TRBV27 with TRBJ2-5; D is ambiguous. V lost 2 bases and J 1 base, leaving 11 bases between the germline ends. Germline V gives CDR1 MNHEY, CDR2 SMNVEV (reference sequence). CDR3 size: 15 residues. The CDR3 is CASSLAGPFQETQYF. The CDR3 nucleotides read TGTGCCAGCAGTTTAGCTGGGCCGTTCCAAGAGACCCAGTACTTC.

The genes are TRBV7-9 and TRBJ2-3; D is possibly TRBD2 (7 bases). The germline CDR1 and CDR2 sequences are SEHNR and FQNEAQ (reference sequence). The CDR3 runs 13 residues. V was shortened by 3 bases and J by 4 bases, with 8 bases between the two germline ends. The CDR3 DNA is TGTGCCAGCAGCTTGGGGGGGCCAGATACGCAGTATTTT. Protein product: CASSLGGPDTQYF.

CDR3 sequence reads: CASSFTDIYGYTF. The CDR3 DNA sequence: TGTGCCAGCAGCTTCACTGATATTTATGGCTACACCTTC. The chain couples TRBV11-2 to TRBJ1-2; unclear D gene. The CDR3 length is 13 residues. The germline gives CDR1 SGHAT, CDR2 FQNNGV. The V and J ends lost 3 bases and 5 bases respectively, with 10 bases between them.

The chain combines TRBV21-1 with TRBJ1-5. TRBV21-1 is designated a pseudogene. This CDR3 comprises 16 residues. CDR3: CASSKIIPYSNQPQHF. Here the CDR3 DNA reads TGTGCCAGCAGCAAAATAATCCCTTATAGCAATCAGCCCCAGCATTTT.

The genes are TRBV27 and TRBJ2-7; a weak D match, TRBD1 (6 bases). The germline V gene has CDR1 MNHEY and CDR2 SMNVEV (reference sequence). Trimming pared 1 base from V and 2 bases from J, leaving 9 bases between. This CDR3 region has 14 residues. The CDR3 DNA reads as TGTGCCAGCAGTTTATACGGGACAACCTACGAGCAGTACTTC. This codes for CASSLYGTTYEQYF.

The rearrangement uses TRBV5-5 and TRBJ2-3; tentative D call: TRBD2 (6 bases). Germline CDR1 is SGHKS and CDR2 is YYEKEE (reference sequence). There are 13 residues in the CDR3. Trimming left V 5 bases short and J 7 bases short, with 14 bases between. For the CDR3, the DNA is TGTGCCAGCAGTCGGGACTGGGGGAATACGCAGTATTTT. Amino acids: CASSRDWGNTQYF.

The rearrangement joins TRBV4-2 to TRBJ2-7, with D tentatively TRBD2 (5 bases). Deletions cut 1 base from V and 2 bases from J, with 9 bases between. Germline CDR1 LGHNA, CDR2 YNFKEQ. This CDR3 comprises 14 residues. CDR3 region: CASSQGGSTYEQYF. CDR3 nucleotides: TGTGCCAGCAGCCAAGGAGGGTCCACCTACGAGCAGTACTTC.

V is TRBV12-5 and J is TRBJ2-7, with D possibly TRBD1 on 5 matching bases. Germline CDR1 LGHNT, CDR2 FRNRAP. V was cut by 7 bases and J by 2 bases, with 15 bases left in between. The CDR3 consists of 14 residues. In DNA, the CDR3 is TGTGCTAGTGCTCTGACAGTCCCCCCCTACGAGCAGTACTTC. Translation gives CASALTVPPYEQYF.

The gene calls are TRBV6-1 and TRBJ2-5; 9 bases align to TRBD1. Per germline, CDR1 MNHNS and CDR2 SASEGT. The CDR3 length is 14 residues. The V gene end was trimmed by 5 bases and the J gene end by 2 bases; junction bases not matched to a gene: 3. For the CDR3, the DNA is TGTGCCAGCAGTAGGACAGGGGTTCAAGAGACCCAGTACTTC. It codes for CASSRTGVQETQYF.

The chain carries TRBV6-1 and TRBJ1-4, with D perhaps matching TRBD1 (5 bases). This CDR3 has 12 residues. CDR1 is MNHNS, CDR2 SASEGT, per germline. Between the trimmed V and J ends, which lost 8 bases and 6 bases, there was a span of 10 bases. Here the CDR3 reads CASGRGDEKLFF. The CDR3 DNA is TGTGCCAGCGGGAGGGGCGATGAAAAACTGTTTTTT.

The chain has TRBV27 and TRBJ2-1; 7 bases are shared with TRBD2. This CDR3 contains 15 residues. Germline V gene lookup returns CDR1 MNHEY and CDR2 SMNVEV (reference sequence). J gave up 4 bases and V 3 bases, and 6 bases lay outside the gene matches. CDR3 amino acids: CASSLGGLLYNEQFF. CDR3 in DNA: TGTGCCAGCAGTTTGGGGGGACTACTATACAATGAGCAGTTCTTC.

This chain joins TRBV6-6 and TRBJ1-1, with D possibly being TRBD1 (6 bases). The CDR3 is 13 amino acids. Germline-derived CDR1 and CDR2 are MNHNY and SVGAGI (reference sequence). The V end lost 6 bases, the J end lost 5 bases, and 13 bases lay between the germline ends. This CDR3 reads CASSLDSWTEAFF. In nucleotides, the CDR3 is TGTGCCAGCAGCCTGGACAGTTGGACTGAAGCTTTCTTT.

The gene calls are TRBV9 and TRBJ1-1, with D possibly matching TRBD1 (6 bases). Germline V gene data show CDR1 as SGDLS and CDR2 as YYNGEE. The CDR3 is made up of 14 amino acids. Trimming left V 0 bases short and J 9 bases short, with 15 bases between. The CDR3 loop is CASSVGPGHRKAFF. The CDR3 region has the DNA TGTGCCAGCAGCGTAGGTCCGGGACACCGAAAAGCTTTCTTT.

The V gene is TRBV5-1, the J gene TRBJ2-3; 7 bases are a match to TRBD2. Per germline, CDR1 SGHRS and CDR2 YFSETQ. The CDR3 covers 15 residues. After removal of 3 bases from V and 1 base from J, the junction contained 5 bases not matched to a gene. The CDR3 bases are TGCGCCAGCAGCTGGAGCGGGGCCCGCACAGATACGCAGTATTTT. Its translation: CASSWSGARTDTQYF. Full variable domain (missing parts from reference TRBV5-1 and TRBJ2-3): KAGVTQTPRYLIKTRGQQVTLSCSPISGHRSVSWYQQTPGQGLQFLFEYFSETQRNKGNFPGRFSGRQFSNSRSEMNVSTLELGDSALYLCASSWSGARTDTQYFGPGTRLTVL.

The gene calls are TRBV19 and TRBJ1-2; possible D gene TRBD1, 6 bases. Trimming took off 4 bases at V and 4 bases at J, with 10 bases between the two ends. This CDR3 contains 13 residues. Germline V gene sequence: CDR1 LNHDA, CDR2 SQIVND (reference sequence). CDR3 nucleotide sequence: TGTGCCAGTAGTACCACAGGGCCCTATGGCTACACCTTC. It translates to CASSTTGPYGYTF.

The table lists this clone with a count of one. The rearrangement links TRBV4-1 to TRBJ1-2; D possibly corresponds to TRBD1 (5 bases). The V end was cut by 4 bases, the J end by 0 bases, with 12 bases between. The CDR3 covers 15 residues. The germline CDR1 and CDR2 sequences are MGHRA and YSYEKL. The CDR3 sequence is CASSRHRGTNYGYTF. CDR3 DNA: TGCGCCAGCAGCCGCCACCGGGGGACTAACTATGGCTACACCTTC.

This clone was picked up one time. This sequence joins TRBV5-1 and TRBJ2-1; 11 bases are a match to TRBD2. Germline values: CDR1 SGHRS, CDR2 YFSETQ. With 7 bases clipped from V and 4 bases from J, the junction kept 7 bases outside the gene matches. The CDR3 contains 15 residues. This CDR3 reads CASRLGTSGYNEQFF. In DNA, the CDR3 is TGCGCCAGCCGGCTCGGGACTAGCGGTTACAATGAGCAGTTCTTC.

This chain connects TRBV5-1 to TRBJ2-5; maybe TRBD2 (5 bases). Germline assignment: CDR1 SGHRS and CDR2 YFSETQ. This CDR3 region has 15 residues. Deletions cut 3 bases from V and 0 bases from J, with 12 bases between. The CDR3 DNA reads TGCGCCAGCAGCTCCACCTCGGGATACCAAGAGACCCAGTACTTC. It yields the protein CASSSTSGYQETQYF.